This TCR beta chain was recovered during a study of vaccination and CD4 T cells after COVID-19 (dated by TCRdb to between 2021 and 2024). For context, the study as a whole: Every convalescent patient had a positive nasal swab PCR test for SARS-CoV-2, with mild disease in several patients and severe disease in one. Overlapping spike peptide pools from SARS-CoV-2 and from the common cold coronaviruses HCoV-NL63, HCoV-OC43 and HCoV-229E were used as culture stimuli. In around nine COVID-19 convalescent patients and 4 infection-naive healthy vaccine recipients, the spike-specific CD4+ TCR repertoire before mRNA vaccination was compared with the repertoire after mRNA vaccination. The convalescent cohort included six males and four females, with two Hispanic individuals, seven Caucasians, two Asians and one multiracial person. Post-COVID blood samples from convalescent patients were collected a median of roughly 100 days after diagnosis, with a range of roughly 35 to 161 days. A few convalescent patients gave samples both early after vaccination (day 14) and late after vaccination (days 161 to 241). Participants got two doses of the Pfizer-BioNTech BNT162b2 vaccine (n=8) or two doses of the Moderna mRNA-1273 vaccine (n=2). The time from the second vaccine dose to post-vaccine blood sampling had a median of 72 days and ranged from about 14 to 241 days. Control cultures received a CEFX viral epitope pool as the positive control, an HIV-1 Nef peptide pool as the negative control, or no peptide. Study-wide findings and limitations: Among convalescent patients, a median about 90% of the SARS-CoV-2-reactive clones seen after vaccination appeared only after vaccination, which suggests priming specific to the vaccine. Of the vaccine-specific clones found in convalescent patients, nearly all (304 of 307) were mono-reactive for SARS-CoV-2 spike instead of being cross-reactive with common cold coronaviruses. Only a relatively small number of convalescent patients were included in the study, and early timepoints following natural infection were not analyzed. An increase in the median number of SARS-CoV-2-reactive clonotypes from more than 20 after infection to roughly 36 after vaccination was observed, but the change was not found to be significant.

As to this clonotype: What this receptor recognizes is not known. Base quality data are lacking; no much larger clone is found one base away.

The method was PCR. TCR sequencing of DNA from cultured CD4+ T cells used the Oncomine TCR Beta short-read assay at the Johns Hopkins FTIC core. Genomic DNA was extracted from the cultured CD4+ T cells with the QIAamp micro DNA kit. Oncomine TCR Beta libraries from cultured CD4+ T cells were pooled with unique dual indexes and sequenced on an Illumina iSeq 100. On the authors' methods: Non-productive sequences were removed, and CDR3s that did not start with C, did not end with F or W, or were shorter than 7 amino acids were discarded. The MANAFEST web application identified antigen-specific clonotypes by comparing peptide-stimulated wells against reference wells and other culture wells. Positive clones required FDR below 0.05, an odds ratio above 5, and productive frequency above 0.1% in at least two of three replicate wells. Cross-reactive clonotypes were defined as significantly expanded in both SARS-CoV-2 spike wells and at least one common cold coronavirus spike condition. Using R version 3.6.1, CDR3 homology was evaluated through Levenshtein distances (stringdist) along with unrooted phylogenetic trees (ape). The public reads were reanalyzed by TCRdb: fastp trimming at Q25, MiXCR alignment, in-frame beta chains only. Under each unique CDR3 protein, matching rows form one entry showing the most common genes and DNA. TCRdb, not the original authors, processed these V and J calls. Here the sample has some 24,000 distinct CDR3 sequences; under 40% occur a single time. Approximately 2.8% of the sample belongs to the ten largest clones.

The CDR3 spans 16 residues, from the cysteine through the phenylalanine. Kept here is only the CDR3 DNA, which spans 48 bases and is read in frame from base 1. Unmatched junction bases come to 6, with V trimmed by 1 base and J by 1 base. The CDR1 and CDR2 encoded by the germline V gene (reference sequence) are SEHNR and FQNEAQ. The time point label on this specimen signifies: late sampling 161 to 241 days after vaccination in three convalescent patients. Taken with the paper, the label for treatment or condition translates to: 10-day PBMC culture with coronavirus spike peptide pools or control peptides (ViraFEST assay). To expand antigen-specific T cells with peptide pools and then pick out the expanded clonotypes through TCR sequencing, the study relied on the ViraFEST assay. The convalescent patients' positive SARS-CoV-2 PCR tests fell between March and December 2020, which was before the Alpha, Beta and Delta variants emerged in the United States. PBMCs were cultured at a few million per well in IMDM supplemented with 5% human AB serum and around 10 IU/ml IL-2, with approximately 9.5 ug/ml peptide pools added. On days 3 and 7, half of the culture medium was replaced with fresh IL-2-containing medium. Once the cells had been in culture for around 10 days, the EasySep CD4+ T cell isolation kit was used to isolate CD4+ T cells by negative selection. Ficoll-Paque Plus gradient centrifugation was used to isolate PBMCs from whole blood, and the isolated PBMCs were then either used fresh or cryopreserved at -140C. Triplicate wells were generally used for each culture condition.

The specimen comprised CD4+ T cells from blood, cultured in vitro, sampled about 7 months after SARS-CoV-2 vaccination. This sequence uses TRBV7-9 and TRBJ2-5; TRBD2 matches 7 bases in the middle. This receptor was taken from a human donor who had recovered from COVID-19. The CDR3 reads as follows: CASSLVTSSGQETQYF. The nucleotides are TGTGCCAGCAGCTTAGTAACCTCTAGCGGCCAAGAGACCCAGTACTTC.